The rows below give T cell receptor beta chains drawn from one sample of a study of blood T cell repertoires in COVID-19. Some clones are missing from TCRdb's copy, which holds only in-frame ones; the method was immunoSEQ multiplex PCR. Here the sample spans over 150,000 clones, around 94% being singletons. Sequences were obtained from peripheral blood. Receptor source: a man aged 25-45 years with COVID-19, enrolled during active disease. CDR3s include the opening cysteine and the closing phenylalanine or tryptophan. D genes are given only for firm matches. Clone size is shown for a subset of rows, as once, few, many or a class of expanded clone.

TRBV5-6	TRBJ1-1	TRBD1	once	CASSVDREGTEAFF	TGTGCCAGCAGCGTGGACAGGGAGGGCACTGAAGCTTTCTTT
TRBV5-5	TRBJ2-7	.	once	CASSLLAGTTYEQYF	TGTGCCAGCAGCCTACTTGCCGGGACAACCTACGAGCAGTACTTC
TRBV3-1/TRBV3-2	TRBJ1-2	.	.	CASSYVREDYGYTF	TGTGCCAGCAGCTACGTCAGGGAGGACTATGGCTACACCTTC
TRBV5-4	TRBJ2-5	TRBD2	.	CASSLAGLAGLPETQYF	TGTGCCAGCAGCTTGGCGGGCCTAGCGGGCCTCCCAGAGACCCAGTACTTC
TRBV5-1	TRBJ1-5	TRBD1	.	CARLYTFWDSRNQPQHF	TGCGCCAGACTTTACACTTTCTGGGACAGCCGTAATCAGCCCCAGCATTTT
TRBV2	TRBJ1-6	.	.	CASPPGRGTSPLHF	TGTGCCAGCCCACCGGGCAGGGGTACTTCACCCCTCCACTTT
TRBV6-5	TRBJ2-2	TRBD1	.	CASSYSDRGYTGELFF	TGTGCCAGCAGTTACTCCGACAGGGGTTACACCGGGGAGCTGTTTTTT
TRBV21-1	TRBJ1-4	.	.	CASSKKSTGRRRSNEKLFF	TGTGCCAGCAGCAAAAAATCAACAGGCCGAAGAAGATCTAATGAAAAACTGTTTTTT
TRBV5-1	TRBJ2-7	.	.	CASSSRRGTYEQYF	TGCGCCAGCAGCTCGAGGCGGGGAACCTACGAGCAGTACTTC
TRBV19	TRBJ1-2	TRBD1	.	CASSIRGGGEGYTF	TGTGCCAGTAGTATAAGAGGAGGGGGCGAAGGCTACACCTTC
TRBV5-5	TRBJ1-4	.	.	CASSLRGGNEKLFF	TGTGCCAGCAGCTTGAGGGGGGGAAATGAAAAACTGTTTTTT
TRBV18	TRBJ1-6	.	.	CASSSEESPLHF	TGTGCCAGCTCATCGGAGGAATCACCCCTCCACTTT
TRBV30	TRBJ1-5	TRBD1	.	CAWGGQGNQPQHF	TGTGCCTGGGGGGGACAGGGGAATCAGCCCCAGCATTTT
TRBV5-4	TRBJ1-2	.	.	CASSLVTAPNYGYTF	TGTGCCAGCAGCTTGGTAACAGCTCCTAACTATGGCTACACCTTC
TRBV3-1/TRBV3-2	TRBJ1-2	TRBD1	.	CASSQGGQANYGYTF	TGTGCCAGCAGCCAAGGAGGACAGGCTAACTATGGCTACACCTTC
TRBV23-1	TRBJ1-5	.	.	CASSQATGRKEWGGNQPQHF	TGCGCCAGCAGTCAGGCAACGGGACGTAAAGAGTGGGGGGGCAATCAGCCCCAGCATTTT
TRBV6-1	TRBJ2-3	TRBD2	.	CASSEASGGPNTDTQYF	TGTGCCAGCAGTGAGGCTAGCGGGGGGCCGAACACAGATACGCAGTATTTT
TRBV18	TRBJ2-7	TRBD1	.	CASSPPTGEYYEQYF	TGTGCCAGCTCACCACCAACAGGGGAGTATTACGAGCAGTACTTC
TRBV5-1	TRBJ2-4	.	.	CASSSLTENIQYF	TGCGCCAGCAGCTCCCTGACAGAAAACATTCAGTACTTC
TRBV4-2	TRBJ1-5	.	.	CASSQGGGQPQHF	TGTGCCAGCAGCCAAGGGGGCGGTCAGCCCCAGCATTTT
TRBV5-4	TRBJ2-7	.	.	CASSLQNQGLDEQYF	TGTGCCAGCAGCCTACAAAACCAGGGATTAGACGAGCAGTACTTC
TRBV5-1	TRBJ2-1	.	.	CASSPDSNNEQFF	TGCGCCAGCAGCCCGGACAGCAACAATGAGCAGTTCTTC
TRBV18	TRBJ1-1	.	.	CASSPPGGGMNTEAFF	TGTGCCAGCTCACCACCGGGGGGGGGTATGAACACTGAAGCTTTCTTT
TRBV7-9	TRBJ2-1	.	once	CASSPPGSYNEQFF	TGTGCCAGCAGCCCGCCCGGCTCCTACAATGAGCAGTTCTTC
TRBV7-2	TRBJ1-1	.	once	CASSLEAGDHTEAFF	TGTGCCAGCAGCTTAGAGGCAGGGGATCACACTGAAGCTTTCTTT
TRBV5-4	TRBJ1-1	TRBD1	.	CASSLGDRGRGTEAFF	TGTGCCAGCAGCTTGGGGGACAGGGGGCGTGGCACTGAAGCTTTCTTT
TRBV18	TRBJ1-3	.	.	CASSQSPTGFRRNTIYF	TGTGCCAGCTCACAGAGCCCGACAGGTTTCAGGAGAAACACCATATATTTT
TRBV27	TRBJ2-7	TRBD1	.	CASSSGQPPYEQYF	TGTGCCAGCAGTTCGGGACAGCCCCCTTACGAGCAGTACTTC
TRBV19	TRBJ1-2	TRBD1	.	CASSGTGLQNYGYTF	TGTGCCAGTAGCGGGACAGGCCTCCAGAACTATGGCTACACCTTC
TRBV9	TRBJ1-1	.	.	CASTPTGGRTEAFF	TGTGCCAGCACCCCCACCGGAGGGCGCACTGAAGCTTTCTTT
TRBV11-3	TRBJ2-5	.	.	CASSLTDTETQYF	TGTGCCAGCAGCTTAACGGACACCGAGACCCAGTACTTC
TRBV5-4	TRBJ2-1	TRBD2	.	CASSLDSGGGNEQFF	TGTGCCAGCAGCTTGGACAGCGGGGGAGGGAATGAGCAGTTCTTC
TRBV5-4	TRBJ1-2	.	.	CASSLADYGYTF	TGTGCCAGCAGCTTGGCCGACTATGGCTACACCTTC
TRBV18	TRBJ1-2	TRBD1	.	CASSPVGQGDGYTF	TGTGCCAGCTCACCAGTGGGACAGGGAGATGGCTACACCTTC
TRBV19	TRBJ1-5	TRBD1	.	CATQDRGNQPQHF	TGTGCCACCCAGGACAGGGGAAATCAGCCCCAGCATTTT
TRBV24-1	TRBJ1-1	TRBD1	medium-sized	CATSALQGARTEAFF	TGTGCCACCAGTGCCCTCCAGGGGGCGAGGACTGAAGCTTTCTTT
TRBV4-2	TRBJ2-1	TRBD1	.	CASSQRTGGLDEQFF	TGTGCCAGCAGCCAGAGGACAGGGGGCTTGGATGAGCAGTTCTTC
TRBV25-1	TRBJ1-3	.	.	CASSEFLGISGNTIYF	TGTGCCAGCAGTGAATTCCTCGGGATCTCTGGAAACACCATATATTTT
TRBV3-1/TRBV3-2	TRBJ1-1	TRBD1	few	CASSQGGQKAFF	TGTGCCAGCAGCCAAGGGGGACAGAAAGCTTTCTTT
TRBV2	TRBJ2-3	.	.	CAKEGRTDTQYF	TGTGCCAAGGAGGGGCGGACGGATACGCAGTATTTT
TRBV19	TRBJ1-5	.	.	CASSKWRNGNQPQHF	TGTGCCAGTAGTAAGTGGCGGAACGGCAATCAGCCCCAGCATTTT
TRBV7-2	TRBJ2-2	.	.	CASSLAGGAGELFF	TGTGCCAGCAGCTTAGCGGGGGGAGCCGGGGAGCTGTTTTTT
TRBV2	TRBJ1-5	.	.	CASSGVGGGNQPQHF	TGTGCCAGCAGTGGCGTCGGGGGTGGCAATCAGCCCCAGCATTTT
TRBV5-1	TRBJ1-2	.	.	CASSWEVAGYGYTF	TGCGCCAGCAGCTGGGAGGTGGCCGGCTATGGCTACACCTTC
TRBV5-6	TRBJ1-1	TRBD1	few	CASRPQGGVGAFF	TGTGCCAGCAGACCCCAGGGGGGAGTTGGTGCTTTCTTT
TRBV7-9	TRBJ1-1	TRBD1	.	CASSSTGGRNTEAFF	TGTGCCAGCAGCTCGACAGGGGGCCGGAACACTGAAGCTTTCTTT
TRBV5-4	TRBJ2-5	TRBD2	.	CASSPGVAGAQETQYF	TGTGCCAGCAGCCCGGGGGTAGCGGGAGCACAAGAGACCCAGTACTTC
TRBV5-4	TRBJ2-5	TRBD1	.	CASSLDRGPETQYF	TGTGCCAGCAGCTTAGACAGGGGGCCAGAGACCCAGTACTTC
TRBV6-5	TRBJ2-5	.	once	CAGNTGLQETQYF	TGTGCCGGAAACACAGGTCTTCAAGAGACCCAGTACTTC
TRBV28	TRBJ1-1	TRBD1	.	CASSSDRGKGYTEAFF	TGTGCCAGCAGTTCGGACAGGGGGAAAGGGTACACTGAAGCTTTCTTT
TRBV19	TRBJ1-2	.	.	CASKELLGGYTF	TGTGCCAGTAAGGAGCTTCTCGGGGGCTACACCTTC
TRBV18	TRBJ1-1	.	.	CASSPIDRNTEAFF	TGTGCCAGCTCACCTATCGACAGGAACACTGAAGCTTTCTTT
TRBV5-1	TRBJ2-2	.	.	CASSLAGVVFSNTGELFF	TGCGCCAGCAGCTTGGCAGGGGTCGTTTTCTCGAACACCGGGGAGCTGTTTTTT
TRBV12-5	TRBJ2-2	.	.	CASGLGQATGELFF	TGTGCTAGTGGTTTGGGACAGGCCACCGGGGAGCTGTTTTTT
TRBV2	TRBJ1-5	.	once	CASRTRGSNQPQHF	TGTGCCAGCAGGACCAGGGGTAGCAATCAGCCCCAGCATTTT
TRBV4-1	TRBJ1-2	TRBD1	.	CASSQDRNRGLFTNYGYTF	TGCGCCAGCAGCCAAGACCGAAACAGGGGGCTCTTCACTAACTATGGCTACACCTTC